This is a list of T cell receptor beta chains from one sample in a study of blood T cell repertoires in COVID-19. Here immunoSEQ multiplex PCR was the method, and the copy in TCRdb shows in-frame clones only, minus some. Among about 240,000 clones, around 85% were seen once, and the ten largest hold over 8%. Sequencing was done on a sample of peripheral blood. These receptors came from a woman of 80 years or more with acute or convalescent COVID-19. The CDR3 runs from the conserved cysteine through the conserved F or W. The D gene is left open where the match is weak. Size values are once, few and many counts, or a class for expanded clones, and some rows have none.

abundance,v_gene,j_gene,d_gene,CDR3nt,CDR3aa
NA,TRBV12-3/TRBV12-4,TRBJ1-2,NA,TGTGCCAGCAGCAATGACGGGGTTGGCTACACCTTC,CASSNDGVGYTF
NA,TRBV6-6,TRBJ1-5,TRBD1,TGTGCCAGCAGGACAGGGTTCGATCAGCCCCAGCATTTT,CASRTGFDQPQHF
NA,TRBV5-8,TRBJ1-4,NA,TGTGCCAGCAGCCTTAGCGTCGGCCTCACGGAAAAACTGTTTTTT,CASSLSVGLTEKLFF
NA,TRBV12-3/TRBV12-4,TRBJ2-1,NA,TGTGCCAGCAGTTTATCTGGAGGAAATGAGCAGTTCTTC,CASSLSGGNEQFF
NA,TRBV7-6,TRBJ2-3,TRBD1,TGTGCCAGCAGCTCCCTACCGCCGACAGGGCTCCCCACAGATACGCAGTATTTT,CASSSLPPTGLPTDTQYF
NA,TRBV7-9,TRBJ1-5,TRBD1,TGTGCCAGCAGCTTGGGACAGGGTGACAATCAGCCCCAGCATTTT,CASSLGQGDNQPQHF
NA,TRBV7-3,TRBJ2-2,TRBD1,TGTGCCAGCAGACCCGACAGGGCCGCCGGGGAGCTGTTTTTT,CASRPDRAAGELFF
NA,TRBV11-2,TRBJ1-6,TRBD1,TGTGCCAGCAGCACGCCGGGACAGCCCTATTCACCCCTCCACTTT,CASSTPGQPYSPLHF
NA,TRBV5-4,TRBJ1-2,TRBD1,TGTGCCAGCAGCCGAGGGACAGACCAATACTATGGCTACACCTTC,CASSRGTDQYYGYTF
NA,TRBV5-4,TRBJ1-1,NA,TGTGCCAGCAGCTTGCCCACAGGGAACACTGAAGCTTTCTTT,CASSLPTGNTEAFF
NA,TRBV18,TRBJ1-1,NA,TGTGCCAGCTCACCGGCCGGTCCAGGGGCGAACACTGAAGCTTTCTTT,CASSPAGPGANTEAFF
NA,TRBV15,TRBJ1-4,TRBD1,TGTGCCACCAGCAGAGAGAGAGGTCGAACAGGGGCTCGCGAAAAACTGTTTTTT,CATSRERGRTGAREKLFF
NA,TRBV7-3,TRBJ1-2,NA,TGTGCCAGCAGCTTAACTGGGGGAGGAGGAGGCTACACCTTC,CASSLTGGGGGYTF
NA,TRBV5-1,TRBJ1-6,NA,TGCGCCAGCAGCTTGGGTTCAGTCTATAATTCACCCCTCCACTTT,CASSLGSVYNSPLHF
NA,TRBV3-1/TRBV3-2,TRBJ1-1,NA,TGTGCCAGCAGCCAAGGGTACAGGGACACTGAAGCTTTCTTT,CASSQGYRDTEAFF
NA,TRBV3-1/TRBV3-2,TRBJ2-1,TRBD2,TGTGCCAGCAGCCAAGATCGGGCGGGGGGCTACAATGAGCAGTTCTTC,CASSQDRAGGYNEQFF
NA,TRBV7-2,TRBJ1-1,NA,TGTGCCAGCAGCTCCCGTAAACCGACCAGGACTGAAGCTTTCTTT,CASSSRKPTRTEAFF
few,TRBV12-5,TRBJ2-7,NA,TGTGCTAGTGGGTTGGGACAATCCTACGAGCAGTACTTC,CASGLGQSYEQYF